One and the same sample provided the 13 T cell receptor beta chains below, sequenced in a study of blood T cells in healthy people across ages. A second PCR, run for roughly 7 to 11 cycles, used a sample-barcoded 5' primer plus a J-beta primer mix. From the 5' RACE reads, TCRdb called clonotypes with MiXCR, one entry per CDR3 protein. The sample lists about 900,000 distinct CDR3 sequences, around 48% occurring once. Sequencing was carried out using blood. The receptor source for this set is a man younger than 40 in good health.

In its sample, this clonotype was seen a few times. J is TRBJ2-3 and V is TRBV9; TRBD2 agrees at 7 bases. This CDR3 spans 15 amino acids. CDR1 SGDLS and CDR2 YYNGEE come from the germline V gene. The junction had 5 bases not matched to a gene; V was cut back by 0 bases and J by 4 bases. The CDR3 coding sequence is TGTGCCAGCAGCGTAGGGACTAGGGTCTCAGATACGCAGTATTTT. Amino acid sequence: CASSVGTRVSDTQYF.

The chain couples TRBV10-3 to TRBJ2-3, with 8 bases matching TRBD1. Germline V gene sequence: CDR1 ENHRY, CDR2 SYGVKD. The trim removed 6 bases at V and 4 bases at J, leaving 6 bases unmatched. CDR3 size: 14 residues. The CDR3 coding sequence is TGTGCCATCAGCCCTCAGGGGGCCGCAGATACGCAGTATTTT. It is translated as CAISPQGAADTQYF.

Of note for this clonotype: A read error may account for a junction end that differs from germline. The chain is built from TRBV7-2 and TRBJ2-7; 7 nucleotides align to TRBD1. The CDR3 runs 13 residues. Germline CDR1 SGHTA, CDR2 FQGNSA. The CDR3 here is CASSLGTEYGQYF. The CDR3 DNA reads TGTGCCAGCAGCCTTGGGACAGAATACGGGCAGTACTTC.

This clonotype was found a few times. The V and J genes are TRBV27 and TRBJ2-2, with D uncertain. Trimming took off 3 bases at V and 2 bases at J, with 13 bases between the two ends. Germline V lookup: CDR1 MNHEY, CDR2 SMNVEV (reference sequence). The CDR3 is 16 residues long. CDR3 residues: CASSFYPSGNTGELFF. The CDR3 DNA reads TGTGCCAGCAGTTTCTATCCGTCGGGTAACACCGGGGAGCTGTTTTTT.

The chain links TRBV12-3 or TRBV12-4 to TRBJ2-1; D may be TRBD2 (6 bases). The CDR3 length is 11 residues. V gave up 7 bases and J gave up 14 bases, with 15 bases separating them. For the CDR3, the DNA is TGTGCCAGCACTAAGGGCGGGGTCGAGTTCTTC. Translation: CASTKGGVEFF.

This clonotype turned up a few times. The gene calls are TRBV25-1 and TRBJ1-2, with D perhaps matching TRBD1 (5 bases). CDR3 size: 12 residues. Trimming took 4 bases from V and 8 from J, leaving 11 bases between them. In germline, CDR1 is MGHDK, CDR2 SYGVNS. CDR3: CASSAGGEGYTF. CDR3 coding DNA: TGTGCCAGCAGTGCCGGGGGGGAGGGCTACACCTTC.

The chain employs TRBV14 and TRBJ2-3; 8 bases map to TRBD2. Germline CDR1 SGHDN, CDR2 FVKESK. The V gene end was trimmed by 8 bases and the J gene end by 3 bases; junction bases not matched to a gene: 7. This CDR3 is built from 14 residues. The CDR3 DNA is TGTGCCAGCGCCCGGGGGGGCCTGACAGATACGCAGTATTTT. It specifies CASARGGLTDTQYF.

The chain uses TRBV7-9 and TRBJ2-3; D not certain. The CDR3 sequence is 12 residues long. Germline V gives CDR1 SEHNR, CDR2 FQNEAQ (reference sequence). V lost 6 bases to trimming and J lost 5 bases, with 9 bases between them. The CDR3 region has the DNA TGTGCCAGCAGGTCGGTTGGAGATACGCAGTATTTT. Its translation is CASRSVGDTQYF.

The rearrangement uses TRBV4-1 and TRBJ2-1, with TRBD1 identical over 7 bases. The V gene's germline CDR1 is MGHRA and CDR2 YSYEKL. This CDR3 region has 15 residues. V shed 2 bases, J shed 5 bases, and the junction held 6 bases outside the gene matches. The CDR3 bases are TGCGCCAGCAGCCAAATTCACAGGGGAGACAATGAGCAGTTCTTC. This gives the protein CASSQIHRGDNEQFF.

The chain is built from TRBV12-3 or TRBV12-4 and TRBJ1-4; 7 bases line up with TRBD1. The CDR3 totals 14 residues. The trim removed 7 bases at V and 5 bases at J, leaving 7 bases unmatched. The chain's CDR3 is CASTPQGQNEKLFF. The DNA for the CDR3 is TGTGCCAGCACCCCCCAGGGACAGAATGAAAAACTGTTTTTT.

The chain combines TRBV6-1 with TRBJ2-7; D is tentatively TRBD1 or TRBD2 (6 bases each). This CDR3 is built from 14 residues. Germline V gives CDR1 MNHNS, CDR2 SASEGT. The germline V and J ends were trimmed by 5 bases and 2 bases, with 13 bases remaining between them. CDR3 protein: CASSKEGGPYEQYF. The CDR3 region has the DNA TGTGCCAGCAGTAAGGAGGGGGGCCCCTACGAGCAGTACTTC.

This clonotype was picked up a small number of times. V gene TRBV29-1 combines with J gene TRBJ2-7; D not resolved. Germline V gene data show CDR1 as SQVTM and CDR2 as ANQGSEA. The CDR3 loop spans 13 amino acids. Trimming stripped 4 bases from V and 5 bases from J, with 15 bases between. The CDR3 coding sequence is TGCAGCGTTGGGTCGGGCTCGATAAACGAGCAGTACTTC. Translated: CSVGSGSINEQYF.

Ten or more counts support this clonotype. CDR3 coding DNA: TGTGCCAGCGAAATTCGGGATCAACCTTATGGCTACACCTTC. This codes for CASEIRDQPYGYTF. This sequence joins TRBV7-9 and TRBJ1-2; D not certain. V lost 8 bases to trimming and J lost 5 bases, with 18 bases between them. Germline values: CDR1 SEHNR, CDR2 FQNEAQ (reference sequence). CDR3 length equals 14 residues.